This entry describes one T cell receptor beta chain. The antigen is unknown. These data belong to a study of cytomegalovirus exposure and HLA in healthy donors. The study ran its PCR with 60 Vbeta and 13 Jbeta primers. Using immunoSEQ multiplex PCR, the repertoire was profiled, and TCRdb retains in-frame clones only, with some absent. The sample has over 200,000 clones, approximately 81% seen once; the top ten hold around 1.4%. Unmatched junction bases numbered 7, after V lost 1 base and J lost 5 bases. Germline V gene data show CDR1 as LGHNA and CDR2 as YSLEER. The CDR3 contains 16 residues. Findings of the study overall: Follow-up analysis later connected one missense variant in DCLRE1C with trimming of TCR beta V- and J-genes. Later work found that TCR association rates differed between HLA loci; DRB1 had the most and HLA-C the fewest.

The chain joins TRBV4-3 to TRBJ2-2; 7 positions match TRBD2. The clonotype originates from a human donor in good health. Material: PBMCs. The CDR3 bases are TGCGCCAGCAGCCAAGGACAGCGGGACCTGACCGGGGAGCTGTTTTTT. Its translation: CASSQGQRDLTGELFF.